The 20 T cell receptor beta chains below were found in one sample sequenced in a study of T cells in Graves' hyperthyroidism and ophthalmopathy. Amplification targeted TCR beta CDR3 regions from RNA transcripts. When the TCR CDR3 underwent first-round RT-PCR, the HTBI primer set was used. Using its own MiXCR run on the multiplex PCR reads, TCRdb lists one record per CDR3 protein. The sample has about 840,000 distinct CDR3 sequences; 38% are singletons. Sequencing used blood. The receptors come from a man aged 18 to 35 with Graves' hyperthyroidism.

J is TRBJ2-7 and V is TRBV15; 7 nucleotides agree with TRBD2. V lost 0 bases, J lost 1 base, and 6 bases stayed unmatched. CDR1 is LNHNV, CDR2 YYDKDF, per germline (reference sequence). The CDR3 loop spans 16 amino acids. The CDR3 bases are TGTGCCACCAGCAGAGACGACCCTAGCGGATCCTACGAGCAGTACTTC. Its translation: CATSRDDPSGSYEQYF.

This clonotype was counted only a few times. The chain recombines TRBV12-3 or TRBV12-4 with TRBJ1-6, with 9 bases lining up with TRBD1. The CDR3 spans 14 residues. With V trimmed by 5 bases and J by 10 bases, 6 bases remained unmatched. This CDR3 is CASSPGQGPSPLHF. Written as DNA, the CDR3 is TGTGCCAGCAGTCCCGGACAGGGGCCGTCACCCCTCCACTTT.

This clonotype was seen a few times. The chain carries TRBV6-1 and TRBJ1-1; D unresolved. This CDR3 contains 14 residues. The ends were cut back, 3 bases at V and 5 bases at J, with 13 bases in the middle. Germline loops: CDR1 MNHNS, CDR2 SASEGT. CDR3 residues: CASSEGWTQTEAFF. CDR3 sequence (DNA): TGTGCCAGCAGTGAGGGATGGACCCAAACTGAAGCTTTCTTT.

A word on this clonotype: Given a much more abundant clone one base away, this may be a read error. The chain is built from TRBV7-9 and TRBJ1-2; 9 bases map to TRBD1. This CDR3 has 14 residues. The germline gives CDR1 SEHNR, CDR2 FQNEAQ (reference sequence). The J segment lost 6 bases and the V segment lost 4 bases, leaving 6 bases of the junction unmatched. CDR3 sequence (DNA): TGTGCCAGCAGCTCCGGGACAGGGATAGATGGCTACACCTTC. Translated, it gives CASSSGTGIDGYTF. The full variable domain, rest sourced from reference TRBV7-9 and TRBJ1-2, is DTGVSQNPRHKITKRGQNVTFRCDPISEHNRLYWYRQTLGQGPEFLTYFQNEAQLEKSRLLSDRFSAERPKGSFSTLEIQRTEQGDSAMYLCASSSGTGIDGYTFGSGTRLTVV.

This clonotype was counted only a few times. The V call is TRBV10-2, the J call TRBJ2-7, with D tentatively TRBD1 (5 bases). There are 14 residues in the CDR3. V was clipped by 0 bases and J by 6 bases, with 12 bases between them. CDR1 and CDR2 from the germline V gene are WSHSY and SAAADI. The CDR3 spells CASSESLRGTEQYF. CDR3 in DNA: TGCGCCAGCAGTGAGTCCCTTAGGGGAACCGAGCAGTACTTC.

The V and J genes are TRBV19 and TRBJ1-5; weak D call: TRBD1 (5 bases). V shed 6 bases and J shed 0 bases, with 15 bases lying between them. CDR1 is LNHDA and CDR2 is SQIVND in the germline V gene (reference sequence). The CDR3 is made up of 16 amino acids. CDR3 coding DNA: TGTGCCAGTAGCCACGGGGCCGCATATAGCAATCAGCCCCAGCATTTT. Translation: CASSHGAAYSNQPQHF.

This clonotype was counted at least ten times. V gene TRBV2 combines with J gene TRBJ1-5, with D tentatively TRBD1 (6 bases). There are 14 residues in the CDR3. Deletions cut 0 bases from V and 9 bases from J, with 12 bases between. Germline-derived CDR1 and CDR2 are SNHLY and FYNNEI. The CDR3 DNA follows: TGTGCCAGCAGTGAAGCCGGGACACTTGTGCCCCAGCATTTT. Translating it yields CASSEAGTLVPQHF.

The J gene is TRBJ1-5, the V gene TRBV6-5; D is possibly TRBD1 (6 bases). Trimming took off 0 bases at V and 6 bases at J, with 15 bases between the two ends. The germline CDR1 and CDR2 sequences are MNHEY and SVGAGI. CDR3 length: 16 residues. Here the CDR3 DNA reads TGTGCCAGCAGTTACTCAGGCAGGGGCTCCGGTCAGCCCCAGCATTTT. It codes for CASSYSGRGSGQPQHF.

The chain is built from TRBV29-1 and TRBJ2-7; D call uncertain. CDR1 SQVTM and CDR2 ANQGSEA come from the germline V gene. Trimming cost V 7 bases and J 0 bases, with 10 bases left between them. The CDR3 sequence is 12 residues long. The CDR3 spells CSEQAISYEQYF. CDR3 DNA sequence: TGCAGCGAGCAGGCTATCTCCTACGAGCAGTACTTC.

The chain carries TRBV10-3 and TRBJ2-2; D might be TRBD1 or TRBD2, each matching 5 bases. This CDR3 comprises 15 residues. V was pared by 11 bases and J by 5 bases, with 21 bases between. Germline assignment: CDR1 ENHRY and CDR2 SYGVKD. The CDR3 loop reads CASSIGTEGTGELFF. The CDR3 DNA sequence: TGTGCCTCCTCTATCGGGACCGAAGGAACCGGGGAGCTGTTTTTT.

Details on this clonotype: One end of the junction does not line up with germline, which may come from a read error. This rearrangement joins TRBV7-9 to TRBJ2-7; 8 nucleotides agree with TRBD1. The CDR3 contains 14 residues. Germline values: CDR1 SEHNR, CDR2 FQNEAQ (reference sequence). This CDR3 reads CASSQRTGRYEQYF. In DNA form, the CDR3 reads TGCGCCAGCAGCCAAAGGACAGGGCGGTACGAGCAGTACTTC. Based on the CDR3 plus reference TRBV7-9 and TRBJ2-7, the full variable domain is DTGVSQNPRHKITKRGQNVTFRCDPISEHNRLYWYRQTLGQGPEFLTYFQNEAQLEKSRLLSDRFSAERPKGSFSTLEIQRTEQGDSAMYLCASSQRTGRYEQYFGPGTRLTVT.

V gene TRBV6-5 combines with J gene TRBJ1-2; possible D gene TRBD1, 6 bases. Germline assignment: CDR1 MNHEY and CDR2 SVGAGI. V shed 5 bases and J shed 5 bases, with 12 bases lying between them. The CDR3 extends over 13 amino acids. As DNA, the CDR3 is TGTGCCAGCAGTACCGGGACACAGTATGGCTACACCTTC. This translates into CASSTGTQYGYTF.

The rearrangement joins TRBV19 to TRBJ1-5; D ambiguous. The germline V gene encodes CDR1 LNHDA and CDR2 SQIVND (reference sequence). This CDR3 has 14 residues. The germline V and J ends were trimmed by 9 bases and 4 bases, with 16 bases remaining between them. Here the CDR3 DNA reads TGTGCCAGCAGCCAAGAAAGGCCAAATCAGCCCCAGCATTTT. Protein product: CASSQERPNQPQHF.

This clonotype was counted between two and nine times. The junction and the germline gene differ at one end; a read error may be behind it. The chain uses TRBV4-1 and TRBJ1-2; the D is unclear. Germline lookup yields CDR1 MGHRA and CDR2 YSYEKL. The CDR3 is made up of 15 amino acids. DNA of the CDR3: TGTGCCAGCAGCCAAGATGCCCCCTGGAGCTATGGCTACACCTTC. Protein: CASSQDAPWSYGYTF.

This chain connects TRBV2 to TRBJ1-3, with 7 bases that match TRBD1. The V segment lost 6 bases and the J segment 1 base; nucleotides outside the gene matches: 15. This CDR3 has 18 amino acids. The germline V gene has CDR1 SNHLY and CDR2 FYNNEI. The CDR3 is CASSGLRGETVSGNTIYF. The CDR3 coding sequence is TGTGCCAGCAGCGGCCTCAGGGGGGAAACTGTATCTGGAAACACCATATATTTT. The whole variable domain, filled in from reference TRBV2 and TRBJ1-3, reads EPEVTQTPSHQVTQMGQEVILRCVPISNHLYFYWYRQILGQKVEFLVSFYNNEISEKSEIFDDQFSVERPDGSNFTLKIRSTKLEDSAMYFCASSGLRGETVSGNTIYFGEGSWLTVV.

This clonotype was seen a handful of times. CDR3 DNA: TGTGCCAGCAGCTTGAACATCATGAACACTGAAGCTTTCTTT. Its translation is CASSLNIMNTEAFF. The chain is built from TRBV7-9 and TRBJ1-1; unclear D gene. The CDR3 covers 14 residues. In germline, CDR1 is SEHNR, CDR2 FQNEAQ (reference sequence). Trimming shortened V by 3 bases and J by 0 bases, and 8 bases separated the two germline ends.

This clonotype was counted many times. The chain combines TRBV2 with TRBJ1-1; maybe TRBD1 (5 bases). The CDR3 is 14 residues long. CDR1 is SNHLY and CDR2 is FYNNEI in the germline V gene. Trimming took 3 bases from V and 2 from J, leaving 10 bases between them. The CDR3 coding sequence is TGTGCCAGCAGTGAGAGTCAGGGAAACACTGAAGCTTTCTTT. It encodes CASSESQGNTEAFF.

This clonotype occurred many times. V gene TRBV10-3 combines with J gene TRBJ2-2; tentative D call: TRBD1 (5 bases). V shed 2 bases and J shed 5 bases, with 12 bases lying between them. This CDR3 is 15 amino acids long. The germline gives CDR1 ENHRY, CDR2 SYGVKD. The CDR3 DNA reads TGTGCCATCAGTGAGGGTTCCCAGGGAACCGGGGAGCTGTTTTTT. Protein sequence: CAISEGSQGTGELFF.

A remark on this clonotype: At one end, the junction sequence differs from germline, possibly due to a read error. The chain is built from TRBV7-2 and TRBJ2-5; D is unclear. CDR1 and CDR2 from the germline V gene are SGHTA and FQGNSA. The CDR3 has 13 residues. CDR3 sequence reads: CASSLAKQQIIGF. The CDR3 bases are TGTGCCAGCAGCTTGGCTAAGCAGCAGATTATAGGCTTC.

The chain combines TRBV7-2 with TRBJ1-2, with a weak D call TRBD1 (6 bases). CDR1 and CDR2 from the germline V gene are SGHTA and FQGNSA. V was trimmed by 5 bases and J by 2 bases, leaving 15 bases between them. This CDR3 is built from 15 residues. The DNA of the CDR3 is TGTGCCAGCAGCACAAATCGGGGGACAAACTATGGCTACACCTTC. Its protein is CASSTNRGTNYGYTF.